The entry below gives a single TCR beta chain sequence along with its context. The sample belongs to a study of cytomegalovirus exposure and HLA in healthy donors. A multiplex PCR was run with 60 Vbeta primers and 13 Jbeta primers. Source study methods: Approximately 73 million unique TCR beta chains, 9.5 million to 14 million shared, were counted in a later analysis. Generated by immunoSEQ multiplex PCR, the TCRdb table keeps only in-frame clones and is missing some. Clone size and V and J calls were adopted from that table, with D and trimming inferred from the DNA. This sample carries roughly 100,000 clones, under 85% of them seen once, and the ten largest clones take 6.1%. This CDR3 comprises 15 residues. Germline CDR1 reads SGHDN; CDR2 reads FVKESK. Trimming shortened V by 4 bases and J by 0 bases, and 12 bases separated the two germline ends.

Source material: PBMCs. The chain combines TRBV14 with TRBJ1-2; D may be TRBD1 (6 bases). The TCR originated in a man younger than 30 in good health and CMV-seronegative. CDR3 DNA: TGTGCCAGCAGCCCTATGAGGACAGCTAACTATGGCTACACCTTC. Translated, it gives CASSPMRTANYGYTF.